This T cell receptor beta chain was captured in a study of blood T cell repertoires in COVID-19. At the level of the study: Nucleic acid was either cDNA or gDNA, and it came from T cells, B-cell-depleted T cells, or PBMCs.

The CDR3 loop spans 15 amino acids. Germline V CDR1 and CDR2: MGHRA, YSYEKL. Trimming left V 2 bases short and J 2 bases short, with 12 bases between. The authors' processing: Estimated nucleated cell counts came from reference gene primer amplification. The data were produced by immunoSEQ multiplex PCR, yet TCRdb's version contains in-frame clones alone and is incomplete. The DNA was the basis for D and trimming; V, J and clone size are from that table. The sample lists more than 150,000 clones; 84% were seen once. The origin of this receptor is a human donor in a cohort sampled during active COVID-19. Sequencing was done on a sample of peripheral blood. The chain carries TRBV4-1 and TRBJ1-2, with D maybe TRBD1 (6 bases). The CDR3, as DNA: TGCGCCAGCAGCCAACGGACAGTACTAAACTATGGCTACACCTTC. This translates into CASSQRTVLNYGYTF.